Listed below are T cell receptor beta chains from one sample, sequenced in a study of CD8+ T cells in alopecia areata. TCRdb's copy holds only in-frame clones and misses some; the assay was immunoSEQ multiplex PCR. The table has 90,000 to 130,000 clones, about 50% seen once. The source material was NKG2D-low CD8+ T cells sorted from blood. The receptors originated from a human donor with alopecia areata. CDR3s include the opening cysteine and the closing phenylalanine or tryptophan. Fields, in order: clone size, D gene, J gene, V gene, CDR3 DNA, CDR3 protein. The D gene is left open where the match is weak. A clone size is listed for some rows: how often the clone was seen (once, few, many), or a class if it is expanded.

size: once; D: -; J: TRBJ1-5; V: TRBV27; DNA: TGTGCCAGCAGTGTCCAGCCTTTAGGACAGCCAAATCAGCCCCAGCATTTT; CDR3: CASSVQPLGQPNQPQHF
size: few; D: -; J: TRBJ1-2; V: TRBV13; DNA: TGTGCCAGCAGCTTATGGTACTATGGCTACACCTTC; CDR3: CASSLWYYGYTF
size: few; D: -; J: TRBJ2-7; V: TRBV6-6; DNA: TGTGCCAGCGGGGACCAAGGCTACGAGCAGTACTTC; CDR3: CASGDQGYEQYF
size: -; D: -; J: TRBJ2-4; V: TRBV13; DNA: TGTGCCAGCAGCTCGCCCGGTACCAAAAACATTCAGTACTTC; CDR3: CASSSPGTKNIQYF
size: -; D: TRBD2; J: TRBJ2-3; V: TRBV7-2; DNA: TGTGCCAGCAGCTTAGCTAGCGGGAGGGCCCCAGATACGCAGTATTTT; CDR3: CASSLASGRAPDTQYF
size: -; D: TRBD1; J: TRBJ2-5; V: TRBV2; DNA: TGTGCCAGCCGATCCGTATACGGGACAGGGTCCCAAGAGACCCAGTACTTC; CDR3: CASRSVYGTGSQETQYF
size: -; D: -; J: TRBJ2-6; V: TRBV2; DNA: TGTGCCAGCACTCAGGATACGCCGGCTGGGGCCAACGTCCTGACTTTC; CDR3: CASTQDTPAGANVLTF
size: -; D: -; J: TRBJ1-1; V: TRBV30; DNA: TGTGCCTGGAGTACATCGGAGTTATTGGCTTTCTTT; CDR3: CAWSTSELLAFF
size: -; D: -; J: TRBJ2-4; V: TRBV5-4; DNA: TGTGCCAGCAGCTTACGGGGTGGAACCGGAGAAAACATTCAGTACTTC; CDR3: CASSLRGGTGENIQYF
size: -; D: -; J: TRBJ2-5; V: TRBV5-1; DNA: TGCGCCATCCCGGCGAATCCCCTCGGGGAGACCCAGTACTTC; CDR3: CAIPANPLGETQYF
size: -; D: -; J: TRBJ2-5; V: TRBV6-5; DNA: TGTGCCAGCAGTTACGCGGAGGGGGGCCCCCAAGAGACCCAGTACTTC; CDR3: CASSYAEGGPQETQYF
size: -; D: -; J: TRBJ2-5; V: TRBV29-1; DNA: TGCAGCGTTGTCACAGGCTCTCAAGAGACCCAGTACTTC; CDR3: CSVVTGSQETQYF
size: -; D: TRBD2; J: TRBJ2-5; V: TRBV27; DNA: TGTGCCAGTCGACTAGCGGGAGAAGAGACCCAGTACTTC; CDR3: CASRLAGEETQYF
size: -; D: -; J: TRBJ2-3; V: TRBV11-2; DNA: TGTGCCAGCAGCTTAGATCAAGTCCTAGGTAGCACAGATACGCAGTATTTT; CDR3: CASSLDQVLGSTDTQYF
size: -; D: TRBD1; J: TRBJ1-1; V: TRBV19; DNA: TGTGCCTCTTCAGACAGGGGTTGGACTGAAGCTTTCTTT; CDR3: CASSDRGWTEAFF
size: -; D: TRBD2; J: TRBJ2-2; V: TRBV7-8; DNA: TGTGCCAGCACCTACCTCCGGTCCCCCAACCTAGCGGTGAACACCGGGGAGCTGTTTTTT; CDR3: CASTYLRSPNLAVNTGELFF
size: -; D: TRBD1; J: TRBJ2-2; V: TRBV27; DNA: TGTGCCAGCAGTCCAAGTTGGGACAGGGTTAGCACCGGGGAGCTGTTTTTT; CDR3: CASSPSWDRVSTGELFF
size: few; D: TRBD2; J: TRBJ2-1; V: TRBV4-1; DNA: TGCGCCAGCAGCCAAGAACTAGCGGGAGGGTACAATGAGCAGTTCTTC; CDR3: CASSQELAGGYNEQFF
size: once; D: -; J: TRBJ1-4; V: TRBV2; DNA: TGTGCCAGCTTCCTGCTGAAACTGTTTTTT; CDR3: CASFLLKLFF
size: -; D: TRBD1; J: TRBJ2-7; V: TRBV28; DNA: TGTGCCAGCAGTCAACTGCGGGACAGGGATCTCGAGCAGTACTTC; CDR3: CASSQLRDRDLEQYF
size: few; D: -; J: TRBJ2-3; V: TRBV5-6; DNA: TGTGCCAGCAGCAAAGGCACAGATACGCAGTATTTT; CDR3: CASSKGTDTQYF
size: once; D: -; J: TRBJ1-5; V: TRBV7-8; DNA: TGTGCCAGCAGCAACCGGGACAAGGCCCCGGCTGGCAATCAGCCCCAGCATTTT; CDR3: CASSNRDKAPAGNQPQHF
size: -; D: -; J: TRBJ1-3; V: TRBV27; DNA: TGTGCCAGCAGTTTATATGGGGGCTCTGGAAACACCATATATTTT; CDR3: CASSLYGGSGNTIYF
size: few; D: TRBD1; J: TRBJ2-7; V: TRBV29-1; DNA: TGCAGCGTTGAAGGGACAGGGGTAGGCGAGCAGTACTTC; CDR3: CSVEGTGVGEQYF
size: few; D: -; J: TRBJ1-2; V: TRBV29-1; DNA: TGCAGCGTAACAGGGAGTGGCTATGGCTACACCTTC; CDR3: CSVTGSGYGYTF
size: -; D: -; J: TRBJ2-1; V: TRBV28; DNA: TGTGCCAGCAGTTTAGGAGGGAATGAGCAGTTCTTC; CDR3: CASSLGGNEQFF
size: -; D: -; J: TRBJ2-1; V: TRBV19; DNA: TGTGCCAGTAGTAGATGGACGGATGAGCAGTTCTTC; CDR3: CASSRWTDEQFF
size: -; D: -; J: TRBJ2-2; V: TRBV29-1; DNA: TGCAGCGTTTATAGCCGGGAGTCAACCGGGGAGCTGTTTTTT; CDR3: CSVYSRESTGELFF
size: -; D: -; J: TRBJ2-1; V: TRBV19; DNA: TGTGCCAGTAGTAAGTCCCACACAACCTACAATGAGCAGTTCTTC; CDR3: CASSKSHTTYNEQFF